These 5 T cell receptor beta chains were sequenced from one sample in a study of regulatory T cells in long-lasting Graves disease. Time point indicated: newly diagnosed GD, antithyroid drugs for less than 3 months. The TCR library used RNA extracted from PBMCs. Combining iRepertoire HTBI primers with Arm-PCR of CDR3 regions, the authors built TCR beta libraries. TCRdb recomputed calls from the multiplex PCR reads with MiXCR, one row per CDR3 protein. The sample lists over 350,000 distinct CDR3 sequences; about 15% were seen once. The sample also formed part of further work on T cells in Graves' hyperthyroidism and ophthalmopathy.

The specimen was peripheral blood mononuclear cells (PBMCs), collected at new diagnosis, from a patient treated with antithyroid drugs. Receptors were obtained from a woman aged 50 to 60 with Graves disease.

This clonotype was seen many times. This chain uses TRBV7-9 with TRBJ1-5; D possibly corresponds to TRBD1 (6 bases). The V end lost 5 bases, the J end lost 4 bases, and 9 bases lay between the germline ends. CDR1 is SEHNR, CDR2 FQNEAQ, per germline (reference sequence). The CDR3 loop spans 13 amino acids. The CDR3 sequence: CASSDQGNQPQHF. The DNA for the CDR3 is TGTGCCAGCAGCGACCAGGGGAATCAGCCCCAGCATTTT. The whole variable domain, filled in from reference TRBV7-9 and TRBJ1-5, reads DTGVSQNPRHKITKRGQNVTFRCDPISEHNRLYWYRQTLGQGPEFLTYFQNEAQLEKSRLLSDRFSAERPKGSFSTLEIQRTEQGDSAMYLCASSDQGNQPQHFGDGTRLSIL.

In this sample, this clonotype turned up many times. V gene TRBV28 combines with J gene TRBJ1-2; D unresolved. In germline, CDR1 is MDHEN, CDR2 SYDVKM. V gave up 3 bases and J gave up 6 bases, with 5 bases separating them. This CDR3 has 11 residues. CDR3 loop: CASSFKDGYTF. The CDR3 bases are TGTGCCAGCAGTTTCAAGGATGGCTACACCTTC.

This clonotype was counted ten times or more. This rearrangement joins TRBV12-3 or TRBV12-4 to TRBJ2-7; the D gene is possibly TRBD1 (6 bases). CDR3 length: 15 residues. The ends were cut back, 1 base at V and 1 base at J, with 11 bases in the middle. DNA for the CDR3: TGTGCCAGCAGTTTAGAGGGGGTCTCATCCTACGAGCAGTACTTC. Residues: CASSLEGVSSYEQYF.

There are a few counts of this clonotype. The V and J genes are TRBV6-2 or TRBV6-3 and TRBJ2-5; no clear D gene. The CDR3 consists of 15 residues. Germline V gene lookup returns CDR1 MNHEY and CDR2 SVGEGT. Trimming removed 2 bases at V and 5 bases at J, with 15 bases between. This CDR3 is CASSYDAVVPETQYF. CDR3 DNA: TGTGCCAGCAGTTACGACGCGGTGGTGCCGGAGACCCAGTACTTC.

This clonotype has a handful of counts. The chain employs TRBV7-9 and TRBJ1-2; 7 bases are a match to TRBD1. From germline, CDR1 is SEHNR and CDR2 FQNEAQ (reference sequence). The V and J ends lost 1 base and 7 bases, in that order; junction bases with no gene match: 6. The length of the CDR3 is 14 residues. The CDR3 DNA reads as TGTGCCAGCAGCTTAGTAGACAGGGTCGCTGGCTACACCTTC. Translation gives CASSLVDRVAGYTF. The full variable domain, with the rest looked up from reference TRBV7-9 and TRBJ1-2, is DTGVSQNPRHKITKRGQNVTFRCDPISEHNRLYWYRQTLGQGPEFLTYFQNEAQLEKSRLLSDRFSAERPKGSFSTLEIQRTEQGDSAMYLCASSLVDRVAGYTFGSGTRLTVV.